This T cell receptor beta chain was retrieved from a study of blood T cells in healthy people across ages. Study results and caveats: Correlation between TCR beta diversity and naive T cell percentage was strong. Comparison with aged donors showed that long-lived donors had more naive CD4+ cells and higher diversity. Unknown donor CMV status possibly confounded expanded clonotype changes.

The CDR3 spans 13 residues. The junction had 3 bases not matched to a gene; V was cut back by 2 bases and J by 8 bases. CDR1 and CDR2 (germline): SGHVS, FNYEAQ. With regard to this clonotype: Antigen specificity is unknown.

The use of a sample-barcoded 5' primer and a J-beta primer mix characterized a second PCR of about 7 to 12 cycles. TCRdb recomputed calls from the 5' RACE reads with MiXCR, one row per CDR3 protein. The repertoire includes 450,000 to 700,000 distinct CDR3 sequences, approximately 25% of them detected once, and approximately 17% sits in the top ten. Sample donors were healthy Caucasian individuals that came from Russia, aged roughly 6 to 95. The chain joins TRBV7-6 to TRBJ2-4; 7 bases line up with TRBD1. This clonotype originated in a woman in her seventies in good health. Sequencing used blood. The CDR3 DNA follows: TGTGCCAGCAGCTTAAGGGGGCTTGACATTCAGTACTTC. Amino acid sequence: CASSLRGLDIQYF.